This T cell receptor beta chain was retrieved from a study of OX40 agonist ivuxolimab in advanced cancers. Turning to the overall study: Ivuxolimab was an agonistic, fully human IgG2 monoclonal antibody directed against OX40 (CD134), a costimulatory receptor. Intravenous ivuxolimab was administered to patients every 2 weeks at six dose levels: 0.01, 0.1, 0.3, 1.5, 3 and 10 mg/kg. Of the 50 or so patients in dose escalation, approximately 20 had hepatocellular carcinoma, approximately 15 had melanoma, 9 had renal cell carcinoma and 9 had head and neck cancer. In the dose-escalation cohort, more than 75% of patients were male, and the mean age was about 55 years, with a range of about 23 to 90. Prior anti-PD-1, anti-PD-L1 or anti-CTLA-4 therapy was permitted, and checkpoint inhibitors had been received by about two fifths of dose-escalation patients. Partial responses occurred in three dose-escalation patients: two with cutaneous melanoma and one with hepatocellular carcinoma. The purpose of peripheral TCRbeta sequencing was to test whether ivuxolimab changed TCR sequence diversity and led to clonal T-cell expansion. The monotherapy dose-escalation portion (N ≈ 50 patients) of the phase I ivuxolimab trial is reported in the paper.

Patients with autoimmune disease history or receiving systemic immunosuppression were excluded from the trial. Peripheral blood for TCR sequencing was collected from all dose cohorts at baseline, on cycle 4 day 1, and on cycle 7 day 1. The samples were drawn from a first-in-human, open-label, multicenter phase I dose-escalation trial of ivuxolimab. Adults with locally advanced or metastatic head and neck squamous cell, hepatocellular, melanoma or renal cell carcinoma were enrolled in the trial. CD4+ and CD8+ T cells were sorted separately from peripheral blood before TCR sequencing. General conclusions and limits of the study: At doses of 0.1 to 3.0 mg/kg, clonal expansion of both CD4+ and CD8+ T cells in blood was seen between baseline and week 6. The antigen specificity of the clonally expanded peripheral T cells was not determined. After ivuxolimab, more expanded clones were found on average in CD8+ T cells than in CD4+ T cells. Low levels of normalized T-cell clonal expansion were also seen in some patients who did not respond. In partial responders in the 0.1-3.0 mg/kg groups, normalized peripheral clonal expansion was found to be among the lowest, especially among CD8+ T cells.

The junction carries 19 bases between V and J, which are trimmed by 6 bases and 1 base respectively. Inclusive of the bounding cysteine and phenylalanine, the CDR3 is 16 residues long. Only CDR3 DNA remains: 48 bases, in frame from the first base. According to the germline V gene, CDR1 reads MDHEN and CDR2 reads SYDVKM. As regards this clone: What antigen it recognizes has not been identified. Nothing much larger sits one base from this clone, and base qualities are not available.

To sequence the TCRbeta CDR3 region, genomic DNA was isolated from the sorted cells. The immunoSEQ Assay was used to sequence the TCRbeta CDR3 regions. The table comes from immuneACCESS by way of TCRdb, which keeps in-frame sequences with V and J called. Part of the clones is missing from these tables; in studies checked, under half for an unresolved V gene and the rest for unknown reasons. This sample lists about 110,000 clones; 90% were detected once. The ten top clones hold about 0.48% of the sample. This specimen was CD4+ or CD8+ T cells sorted from blood, taken in a trial of the OX40 agonist ivuxolimab. This sequence originates from an adult with an advanced solid tumor such as melanoma, head and neck, liver or kidney cancer. The chain joins TRBV28 to TRBJ2-7; tentative D gene TRBD1, with 6 bases matching. CDR3 loop: CASSSTGQVPSYEQYF. The DNA reads TGTGCCAGCAGCTCCACGGGACAAGTACCGTCCTACGAGCAGTACTTC.